The source of this T cell receptor (beta chain) is a study of T-cell reconstitution after alpha-beta-depleted transplantation in children. Study results and caveats: The origin of alpha-beta T cells about two months after transplant was reportedly several hundred expanded graft clones.

A TCRbeta library incorporating unique molecular identifiers was prepared. TCRdb re-analysed the PCR reads in MiXCR, keeping a single row per CDR3 protein. The sample lists a few hundred thousand distinct CDR3 sequences, 25% to 30% occurring once. CDR3 length: 16 amino acids. The germline V gene encodes CDR1 DFQATT and CDR2 SNEGSKA (reference sequence). V was clipped by 4 bases and J by 3 bases; unmatched bases: 8. Details on this clonotype: The antigen is undetermined.

The V call is TRBV20-1, the J call TRBJ2-1; 11 bases are a match to TRBD2. The sequence was collected from a boy younger than two with Wiskott-Aldrich syndrome, due to receive a stem cell transplant. The starting material was PBMCs, obtained before TCRalphabeta/CD19-depleted stem cell transplant. CDR3 region: CSATGTSGDFYNEQFF. CDR3 bases: TGCAGTGCTACAGGGACTAGCGGAGATTTCTACAATGAGCAGTTCTTC.